One sample yielded the 27 T cell receptor beta chains listed below, sequenced in a study of T-cell reconstitution after alpha-beta-depleted transplantation in children. Construction of the TCRbeta library involved unique molecular identifiers. In TCRdb, the PCR reads were re-called with MiXCR into one record per CDR3 protein. Of 490,000 or so distinct CDR3 sequences in the sample, about an eighth were seen once. The sequencing used PBMCs from the stem cell graft donor, collected from the stem cell graft. Receptors were obtained from a human donor who donated a stem cell graft to a child with combined immunodeficiency.

This clonotype was observed at least ten times. The chain employs TRBV15 and TRBJ2-2; no reliable D call. V lost 8 bases to trimming and J lost 5 bases, with 6 bases between them. Germline V gene lookup returns CDR1 LNHNV and CDR2 YYDKDF (reference sequence). The CDR3 extends over 11 amino acids. This CDR3 reads CATPETGELFF. The CDR3, as DNA: TGTGCCACCCCTGAGACCGGGGAGCTGTTTTTT.

The V gene is TRBV7-2, the J gene TRBJ1-5, with 7 bases identical to TRBD1. The CDR3 is made up of 15 amino acids. V lost 3 bases and J lost 4; bases outside the gene matches: 6. Germline CDR1 is SGHTA and CDR2 is FQGNSA. CDR3 residues: CASSFRQGLNQPQHF. DNA for the CDR3: TGTGCCAGCAGCTTCAGACAGGGCTTAAATCAGCCCCAGCATTTT. Using reference TRBV7-2 and TRBJ1-5 for the parts outside the CDR3, the full variable domain is GAGVSQSPSNKVTEKGKDVELRCDPISGHTALYWYRQSLGQGLEFLIYFQGNSAPDKSGLPSDRFSAERTGGSVSTLTIQRTQQEDSAVYLCASSFRQGLNQPQHFGDGTRLSIL.

This clonotype was detected many times. The chain recombines TRBV12-3 or TRBV12-4 with TRBJ2-2, with D uncertain. This CDR3 region has 10 residues. Trimming left V 8 bases short and J 4 bases short, with 2 bases between. CDR3 in amino acids: CASGTGELFF. CDR3 nucleotides: TGTGCCAGCGGCACCGGGGAGCTGTTTTTT.

This clonotype was seen a handful of times. The chain carries TRBV9 and TRBJ2-3, with D possibly TRBD2 on 5 matching bases. Germline assignment: CDR1 SGDLS and CDR2 YYNGEE. CDR3 length: 15 amino acids. Trimming removed 4 bases from V and 6 bases from J, with 18 bases in between. The CDR3 sequence: CASSPGGAGADTQYF. The CDR3 DNA follows: TGTGCCAGCAGCCCAGGAGGAGCCGGCGCGGATACGCAGTATTTT.

In this sample, this clonotype turned up a few times. V gene TRBV12-3 or TRBV12-4 combines with J gene TRBJ2-3; 9 bases are shared with TRBD2. CDR3 size: 16 residues. The J segment lost 1 base and the V segment lost 3 bases, leaving 5 bases of the junction unmatched. The CDR3 is CASSLGVAGGTDTQYF. The CDR3 region has the DNA TGTGCCAGCAGTTTGGGAGTAGCGGGGGGCACAGATACGCAGTATTTT.

The sample holds many counts of this clonotype. The chain couples TRBV12-3 or TRBV12-4 to TRBJ2-7; D may be TRBD1 (6 bases). Trimming removed 5 bases at V and 2 bases at J, with 13 bases between. This CDR3 has 14 amino acids. CDR3 protein: CASSTRDTAYEQYF. CDR3 bases: TGTGCCAGCAGTACCCGGGACACGGCCTACGAGCAGTACTTC.

The J gene is TRBJ2-7, the V gene TRBV20-1, with 10 bases aligning to TRBD1. This CDR3 contains 16 residues. Germline CDR1 reads DFQATT; CDR2 reads SNEGSKA (reference sequence). The V and J ends lost 5 bases and 0 bases, in that order; junction bases with no gene match: 10. This chain's CDR3 is CSAETGDRGSSYEQYF. DNA of the CDR3: TGCAGTGCTGAGACAGGGGACAGGGGAAGCTCCTACGAGCAGTACTTC.

This rearrangement joins TRBV19 to TRBJ2-7; the match to TRBD1 covers 7 bases. Germline values: CDR1 LNHDA, CDR2 SQIVND (reference sequence). Germline trimming cut 3 bases from V and 2 bases from J; bases unmatched to any gene: 4. The CDR3 totals 14 residues. The CDR3 sequence: CASSIETGPYEQYF. The CDR3 DNA reads as TGTGCCAGTAGTATCGAGACAGGGCCCTACGAGCAGTACTTC.

In this sample, this clonotype turned up a few times. J is TRBJ2-7 and V is TRBV29-1; no definite D call. Trimming left V 4 bases short and J 6 bases short, with 10 bases between. The CDR3 sequence is 11 residues long. Germline V lookup: CDR1 SQVTM, CDR2 ANQGSEA. CDR3 protein: CSVGGVGEQYF. For the CDR3, the DNA is TGCAGCGTTGGTGGGGTAGGCGAGCAGTACTTC.

This clonotype came up many times. V usage is TRBV9 and J usage is TRBJ1-5; possibly TRBD1 for D (5 bases). This CDR3 spans 14 amino acids. Trimming took 4 bases from V and 4 from J, leaving 12 bases between them. Germline CDR1 is SGDLS and CDR2 is YYNGEE. The CDR3 DNA reads TGTGCCAGCAGCCATGGGGGTGGTAATCAGCCCCAGCATTTT. This codes for CASSHGGGNQPQHF.

Only a few counts were recorded for this clonotype. CDR3 DNA: TGTGCCTGGAGCCTACAGCGTTACTCTGGGTGGCAGTACTTC. Translated: CAWSLQRYSGWQYF. The chain uses TRBV30 and TRBJ2-7; D remains ambiguous. V lost 3 bases and J 9 bases, leaving 21 bases between the germline ends. The CDR3 covers 14 residues. Germline assignment: CDR1 GTSNPN and CDR2 SVGIG (reference sequence).

Many counts were recorded for this clonotype. V usage is TRBV5-1 and J usage is TRBJ2-3, with TRBD1 matching over 10 bases. The trim removed 3 bases at V and 4 bases at J, leaving 5 bases unmatched. CDR3 size: 15 residues. Germline V gene sequence: CDR1 SGHRS, CDR2 YFSETQ. As DNA, the CDR3 is TGCGCCAGCAGCTACGGGACAGGGGTCCCAGATACGCAGTATTTT. It encodes CASSYGTGVPDTQYF.

This clonotype was recorded a few times. Its ends do not fully match the called genes, so a read error is possible. The chain is built from TRBV24-1 and TRBJ2-1, with 9 nucleotides matching TRBD2. CDR3 length: 16 amino acids. Germline V gene sequence: CDR1 KGHDR, CDR2 SFDVKD. The CDR3 protein is CATSDPGTSSFNEQFF. The CDR3, as DNA: TGTGCCACCAGTGACCCCGGGACTAGCTCCTTCAATGAGCAGTTCTTC.

This clonotype was seen a handful of times. The gene calls are TRBV20-1 and TRBJ2-5; D assignment may be TRBD1 or TRBD2 (6 bases each). The CDR3 is made up of 17 amino acids. Trimming left V 1 base short and J 4 bases short, with 22 bases between. The germline gives CDR1 DFQATT, CDR2 SNEGSKA (reference sequence). CDR3 sequence reads: CSARGWSGAVGRETQYF. DNA of the CDR3: TGCAGTGCTAGAGGATGGTCGGGGGCGGTTGGAAGAGAGACCCAGTACTTC.

This clonotype appeared many times. The rearrangement links TRBV4-3 to TRBJ2-3; 9 bases agree with TRBD2. The CDR3 is 15 residues long. Germline CDR1 reads LGHNA; CDR2 reads YSLEER. Trimming at V came to 8 bases and at J to 5 bases, leaving 11 bases not matched to a gene. The CDR3 spells CASQPREGSLDTQYF. The CDR3 coding sequence is TGCGCCAGCCAACCGCGGGAGGGCTCCTTAGATACGCAGTATTTT.

V is TRBV9 and J is TRBJ1-5; 7 positions match TRBD1. V shed 0 bases and J 5 bases; nucleotides not matched to a gene: 5. CDR3 length equals 15 residues. CDR1 SGDLS and CDR2 YYNGEE come from the germline V gene. CDR3 DNA sequence: TGTGCCAGCAGCGTAGGGACAGGTAATTATCAGCCCCAGCATTTT. Translated, it gives CASSVGTGNYQPQHF.

This clonotype was recorded once. The chain carries TRBV7-9 and TRBJ1-1; D is ambiguous. V lost 0 bases and J lost 3, with 11 bases in between. The CDR3 loop spans 15 amino acids. Germline values: CDR1 SEHNR, CDR2 FQNEAQ (reference sequence). CDR3 loop: CASSLAGERDTEAFF. The CDR3, as DNA: TGTGCCAGCAGCTTAGCTGGGGAGAGGGACACTGAAGCTTTCTTT.

This clonotype came up many times. The rearrangement joins TRBV9 to TRBJ2-7, with D unresolved. Trimming removed 3 bases at V and 0 bases at J, with 13 bases between. Germline V gives CDR1 SGDLS, CDR2 YYNGEE. CDR3 length: 15 amino acids. CDR3 nucleotide sequence: TGTGCCAGCAGCGCAGGAGACTCGAGCTCCTACGAGCAGTACTTC. This sequence encodes CASSAGDSSSYEQYF.

This clonotype has just a few counts. The chain uses TRBV25-1 and TRBJ2-7; 10 bases fit TRBD1. The V segment lost 4 bases and the J segment 6 bases; nucleotides outside the gene matches: 15. Per germline, CDR1 MGHDK and CDR2 SYGVNS. The CDR3 is made up of 17 amino acids. The CDR3 spells CASSVPRQGAVGGEQYF. The CDR3 region has the DNA TGTGCCAGCAGTGTCCCCAGACAGGGGGCGGTCGGCGGCGAGCAGTACTTC.

This clonotype occurred a few times. The chain carries TRBV24-1 and TRBJ2-2; unclear D gene. Germline V lookup: CDR1 KGHDR, CDR2 SFDVKD. This CDR3 has 14 residues. Trimming pared 3 bases from V and 2 bases from J, leaving 6 bases between. For the CDR3, the DNA is TGTGCCACCAGTGATCGACCAAACACCGGGGAGCTGTTTTTT. As protein: CATSDRPNTGELFF.

This clonotype has at least ten counts. J is TRBJ2-1 and V is TRBV7-9, with a possible D match to TRBD2 (6 bases). There are 16 residues in the CDR3. Trimming took 4 bases from V and 5 from J, leaving 18 bases between them. Germline V gene lookup returns CDR1 SEHNR and CDR2 FQNEAQ (reference sequence). The CDR3 DNA sequence: TGTGCCAGCAGCTGGCCGGGACTCAAAGACCACAATGAGCAGTTCTTC. Protein product: CASSWPGLKDHNEQFF.

The chain is built from TRBV6-5 and TRBJ2-2; tentative D call: TRBD2 (5 bases). This CDR3 is 14 amino acids long. Germline loops: CDR1 MNHEY, CDR2 SVGAGI. Between the trimmed V and J ends, which lost 2 bases and 6 bases, there was a span of 10 bases. The CDR3 is CASSYPGLSGELFF. In DNA, the CDR3 is TGTGCCAGCAGTTACCCTGGACTTTCCGGGGAGCTGTTTTTT.

A few counts support this clonotype. CDR3 in DNA: TGTGCCAGCAGTTTCATCTTACCACGAAGGGGCAGTGCGGGGGCCAACGTCCTGACTTTC. Translation: CASSFILPRRGSAGANVLTF. The V gene is TRBV12-3 or TRBV12-4, the J gene TRBJ2-6, with TRBD1 as a possible D gene (5 bases). This CDR3 spans 20 amino acids. Trimming cost V 3 bases and J 4 bases, with 25 bases left between them.

Ten or more counts support this clonotype. V is TRBV29-1 and J is TRBJ2-5; a weak D match, TRBD1 (6 bases). The V gene's germline CDR1 is SQVTM and CDR2 ANQGSEA. V was clipped by 7 bases and J by 0 bases, with 12 bases between them. The CDR3 loop spans 13 amino acids. CDR3 loop: CSARGQYQETQYF. The CDR3 region has the DNA TGCAGCGCCCGAGGACAGTACCAAGAGACCCAGTACTTC. The variable domain in full, with the rest retrieved from reference TRBV29-1 and TRBJ2-5, is SAVISQKPSRDICQRGTSLTIQCQVDSQVTMMFWYRQQPGQSLTLIATANQGSEATYESGFVIDKFPISRPNLTFSTLTVSNMSPEDSSIYLCSARGQYQETQYFGPGTRLLVL.

The chain joins TRBV20-1 to TRBJ2-4; D is possibly TRBD2 (6 bases). The V gene lost 3 bases and the J gene lost 6 bases, with 12 bases spanning the gap. The CDR3 spans 13 residues. The V gene's germline CDR1 is DFQATT and CDR2 SNEGSKA (reference sequence). CDR3 amino acids: CSARGGLSNIQYF. The DNA for the CDR3 is TGCAGTGCTAGGGGGGGTCTCTCAAACATTCAGTACTTC.

This clonotype was seen a handful of times. The chain is built from TRBV12-3 or TRBV12-4 and TRBJ2-3; 9 nucleotides align to TRBD1. Trimming cost V 3 bases and J 3 bases; bases outside gene matches: 7. CDR3 length: 16 amino acids. The CDR3 nucleotides are TGTGCCAGCAGTTTTGTGGGACAGGGAGGAACAGATACGCAGTATTTT. Its protein is CASSFVGQGGTDTQYF.

Only a few counts were recorded for this clonotype. The rearrangement uses TRBV29-1 and TRBJ1-5; D is perhaps TRBD1 (5 bases). The CDR3 is made up of 16 amino acids. With 7 bases removed from V and 0 bases from J, the gap between germline ends came to 19 bases. The germline gives CDR1 SQVTM, CDR2 ANQGSEA. CDR3 coding DNA: TGCAGCGCTGTGTTCCAGGGCGAACTTAGCAATCAGCCCCAGCATTTT. Translation gives CSAVFQGELSNQPQHF.